This T cell receptor beta chain was profiled in a study of T cells after posttransplantation cyclophosphamide. Study findings and constraints: TRB overlap between skin or GI tissue T cells and blood was limited. Recipient CMV seropositivity and CMV reactivation strongly tracked TRB clonality. Later post-transplant blood repertoires were often dominated by donor CD8+ memory clones.

Sampled 1 year posttransplant, controls received myeloablative marrow transplants, methotrexate and a calcineurin inhibitor. The CDR3 runs 13 residues. The V and J ends lost 6 bases and 11 bases respectively, with 19 bases between them. Germline CDR1 and CDR2: MNHEY and SVGAGI. With regard to this clone: Its antigen remains unidentified.

Profiling relied on immunoSEQ multiplex PCR, and the TCRdb table lists in-frame clones only, not all of them. The sample shows around 16,000 clones, around 82% of them seen only once. Sequencing was performed on PBMCs, taken 350 to 400 days after allogeneic stem cell transplant with calcineurin inhibitor and methotrexate. The source of this sequence is a young adult male patient who received an allogeneic stem cell transplant from a related donor, was CMV-positive, and had no GVHD. Some T cells may arise from the graft donor. The chain is built from TRBV6-5 and TRBJ2-5; D is uncertain. CDR3 loop: CASRRGMHYGQYF. DNA of the CDR3: TGTGCCAGCAGGCGAGGAATGCACTACGGGCAGTACTTC.